This T cell receptor beta chain was sequenced during a study of blood T cell repertoires in COVID-19. Overall study: Some COVID-19 samples were acute and others convalescent; all came from the United States, Italy and Spain. From T cells, B-cell-depleted T cells, or PBMCs came the material, which was cDNA or gDNA.

Authors' methods: Researchers report that nucleated cell counts were estimated from reference gene primer amplification. Method: immunoSEQ multiplex PCR; TCRdb's copy keeps in-frame clones and lacks some. The V and J calls and clone size come from that table; D and trimming were worked out from the DNA. The top ten hold roughly 9.5% of the sample, which has over 150,000 clones, roughly 88% seen once. Sequencing used peripheral blood. The sequence came from a woman aged 80 or over with active or convalescent COVID-19.

The CDR3 DNA is TGTGCCAGTAGTATCTCAGGGGACAATGAAAAACTGTTTTTT. As protein: CASSISGDNEKLFF. The chain recombines TRBV19 with TRBJ1-4, with D possibly being TRBD1 (6 bases). This CDR3 is built from 14 residues. The V end was cut by 3 bases, the J end by 5 bases, with 10 bases between. CDR1 is LNHDA, CDR2 SQIVND, per germline (reference sequence).